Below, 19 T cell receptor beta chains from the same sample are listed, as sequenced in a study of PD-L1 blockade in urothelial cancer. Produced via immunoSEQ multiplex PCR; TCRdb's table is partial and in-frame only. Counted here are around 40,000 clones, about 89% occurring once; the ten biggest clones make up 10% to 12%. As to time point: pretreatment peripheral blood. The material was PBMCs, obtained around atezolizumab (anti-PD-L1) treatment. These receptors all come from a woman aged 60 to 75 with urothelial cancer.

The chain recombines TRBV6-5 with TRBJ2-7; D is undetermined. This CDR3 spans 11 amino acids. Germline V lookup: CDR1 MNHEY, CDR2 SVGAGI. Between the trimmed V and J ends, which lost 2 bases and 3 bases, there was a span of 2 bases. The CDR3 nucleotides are TGTGCCAGCAGTTACCTCTACGAGCAGTACTTC. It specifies CASSYLYEQYF.

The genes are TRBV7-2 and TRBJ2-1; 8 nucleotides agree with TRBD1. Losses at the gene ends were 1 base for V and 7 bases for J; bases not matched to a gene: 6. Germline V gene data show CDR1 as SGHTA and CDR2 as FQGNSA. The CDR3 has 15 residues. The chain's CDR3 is CASSLVDRGSNEQFF. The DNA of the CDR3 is TGTGCCAGCAGCTTAGTAGACAGGGGATCAAATGAGCAGTTCTTC.

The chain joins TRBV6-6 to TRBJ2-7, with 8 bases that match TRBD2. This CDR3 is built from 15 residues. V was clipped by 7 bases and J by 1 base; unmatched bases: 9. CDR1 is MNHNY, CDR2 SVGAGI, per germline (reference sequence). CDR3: CASITGTSRSYEQYF. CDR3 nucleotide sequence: TGTGCCAGCATCACCGGGACTAGTCGATCCTACGAGCAGTACTTC.

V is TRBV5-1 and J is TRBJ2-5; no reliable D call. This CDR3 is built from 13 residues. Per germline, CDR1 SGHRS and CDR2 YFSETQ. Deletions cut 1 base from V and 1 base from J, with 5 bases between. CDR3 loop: CASSLRSQETQYF. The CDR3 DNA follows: TGCGCCAGCAGCTTGCGGAGCCAAGAGACCCAGTACTTC. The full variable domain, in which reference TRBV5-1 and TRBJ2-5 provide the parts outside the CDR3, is KAGVTQTPRYLIKTRGQQVTLSCSPISGHRSVSWYQQTPGQGLQFLFEYFSETQRNKGNFPGRFSGRQFSNSRSEMNVSTLELGDSALYLCASSLRSQETQYFGPGTRLLVL.

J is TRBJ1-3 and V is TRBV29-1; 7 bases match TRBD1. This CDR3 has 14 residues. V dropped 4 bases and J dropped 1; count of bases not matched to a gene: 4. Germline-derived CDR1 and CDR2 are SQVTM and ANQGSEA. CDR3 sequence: CSVGQGGSGNTIYF. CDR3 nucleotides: TGCAGCGTTGGGCAGGGGGGATCTGGAAACACCATATATTTT.

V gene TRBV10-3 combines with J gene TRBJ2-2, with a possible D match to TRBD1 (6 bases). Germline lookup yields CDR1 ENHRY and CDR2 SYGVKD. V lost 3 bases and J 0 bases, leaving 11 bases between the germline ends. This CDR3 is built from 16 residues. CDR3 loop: CAISEQGPSNTGELFF. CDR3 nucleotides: TGTGCCATCAGTGAACAGGGCCCCTCGAACACCGGGGAGCTGTTTTTT.

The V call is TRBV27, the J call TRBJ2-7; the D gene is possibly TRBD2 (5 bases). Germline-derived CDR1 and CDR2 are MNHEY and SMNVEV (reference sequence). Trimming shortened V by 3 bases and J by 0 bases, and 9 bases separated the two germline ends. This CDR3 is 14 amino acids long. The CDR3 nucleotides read TGTGCCAGCAGTTTGAGCGGTTACTCCTACGAGCAGTACTTC. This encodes CASSLSGYSYEQYF.

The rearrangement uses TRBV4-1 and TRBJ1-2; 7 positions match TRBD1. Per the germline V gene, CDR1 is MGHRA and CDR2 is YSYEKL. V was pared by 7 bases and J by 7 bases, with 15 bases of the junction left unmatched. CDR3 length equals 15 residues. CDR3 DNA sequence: TGCGCCAGCAAGGGTCAAGGGGGCTCTGTTGGTGGCTACACCTTC. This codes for CASKGQGGSVGGYTF.

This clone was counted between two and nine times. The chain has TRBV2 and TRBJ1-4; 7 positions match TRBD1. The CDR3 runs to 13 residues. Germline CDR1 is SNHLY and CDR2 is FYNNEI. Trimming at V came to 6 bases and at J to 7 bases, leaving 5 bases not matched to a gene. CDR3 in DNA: TGTGCCAGCAGGGAGGGACAGTTTGAAAAACTGTTTTTT. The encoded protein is CASREGQFEKLFF.

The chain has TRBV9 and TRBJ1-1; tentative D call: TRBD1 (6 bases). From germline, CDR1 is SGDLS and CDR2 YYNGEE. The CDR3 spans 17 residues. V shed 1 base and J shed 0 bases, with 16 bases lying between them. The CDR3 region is CASSVTPDRPLNTEAFF. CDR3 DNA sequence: TGTGCCAGCAGCGTAACCCCGGACAGACCTCTGAACACTGAAGCTTTCTTT.

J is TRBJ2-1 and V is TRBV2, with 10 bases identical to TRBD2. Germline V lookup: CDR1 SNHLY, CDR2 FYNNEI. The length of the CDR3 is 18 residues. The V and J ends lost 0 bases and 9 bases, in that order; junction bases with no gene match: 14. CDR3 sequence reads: CASSEALALAGVFIEQFF. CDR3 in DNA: TGTGCCAGCAGTGAAGCGTTGGCGCTAGCGGGAGTTTTTATTGAGCAGTTCTTC.

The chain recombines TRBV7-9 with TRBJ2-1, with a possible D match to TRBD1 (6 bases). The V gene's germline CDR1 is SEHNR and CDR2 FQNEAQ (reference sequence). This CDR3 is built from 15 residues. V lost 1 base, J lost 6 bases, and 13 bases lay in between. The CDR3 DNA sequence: TGTGCCAGCAGCTTAGTAGGGGGAGTAGGCAATGAGCAGTTCTTC. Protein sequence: CASSLVGGVGNEQFF.

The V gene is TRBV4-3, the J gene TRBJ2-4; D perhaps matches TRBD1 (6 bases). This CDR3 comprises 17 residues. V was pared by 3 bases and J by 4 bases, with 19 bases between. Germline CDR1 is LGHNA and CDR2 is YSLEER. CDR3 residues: CASSQAKQGFGKNIQYF. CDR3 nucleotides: TGCGCCAGCAGCCAGGCCAAACAGGGCTTTGGGAAAAACATTCAGTACTTC.

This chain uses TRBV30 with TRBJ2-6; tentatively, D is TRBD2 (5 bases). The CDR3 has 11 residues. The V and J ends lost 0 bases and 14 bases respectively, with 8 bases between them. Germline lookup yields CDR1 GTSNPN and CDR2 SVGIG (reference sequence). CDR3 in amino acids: CAWSVVGILTF. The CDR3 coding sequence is TGTGCCTGGAGTGTGGTCGGGATCCTGACTTTC.

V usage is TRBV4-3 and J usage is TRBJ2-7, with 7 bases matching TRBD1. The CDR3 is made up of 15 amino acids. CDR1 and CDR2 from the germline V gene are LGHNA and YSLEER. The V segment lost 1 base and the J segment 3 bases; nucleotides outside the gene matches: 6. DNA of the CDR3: TGCGCCAGCAGCCAAGCCGGGGACAGCGACTACGAGCAGTACTTC. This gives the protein CASSQAGDSDYEQYF.

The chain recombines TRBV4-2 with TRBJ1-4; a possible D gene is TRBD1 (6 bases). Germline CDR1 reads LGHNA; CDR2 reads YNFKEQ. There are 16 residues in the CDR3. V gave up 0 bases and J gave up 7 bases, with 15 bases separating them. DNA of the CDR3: TGTGCCAGCAGCCAAGACAAACAGGGTGGGAGTGAAAAACTGTTTTTT. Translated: CASSQDKQGGSEKLFF.

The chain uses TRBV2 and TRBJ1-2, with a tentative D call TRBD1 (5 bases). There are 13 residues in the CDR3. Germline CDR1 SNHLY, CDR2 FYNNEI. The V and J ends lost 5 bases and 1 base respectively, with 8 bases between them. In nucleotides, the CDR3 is TGTGCCAGCAGTTCTGACAGTAACTATGGCTACACCTTC. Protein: CASSSDSNYGYTF. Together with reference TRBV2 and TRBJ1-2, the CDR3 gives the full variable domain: EPEVTQTPSHQVTQMGQEVILRCVPISNHLYFYWYRQILGQKVEFLVSFYNNEISEKSEIFDDQFSVERPDGSNFTLKIRSTKLEDSAMYFCASSSDSNYGYTFGSGTRLTVV.

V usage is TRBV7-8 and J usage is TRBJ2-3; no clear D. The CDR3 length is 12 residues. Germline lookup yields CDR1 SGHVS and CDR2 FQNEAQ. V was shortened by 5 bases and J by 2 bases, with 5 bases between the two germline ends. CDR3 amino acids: CASSRFTDTQYF. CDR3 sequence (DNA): TGTGCCAGCAGCCGTTTCACAGATACGCAGTATTTT.

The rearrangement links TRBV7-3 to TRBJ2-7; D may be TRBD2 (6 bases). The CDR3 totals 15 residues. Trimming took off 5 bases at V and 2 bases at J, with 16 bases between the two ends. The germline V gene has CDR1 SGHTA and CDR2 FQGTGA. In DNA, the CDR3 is TGTGCCAGCAGCGCCCGCGGGACGGGGCCCTACGAGCAGTACTTC. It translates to CASSARGTGPYEQYF.